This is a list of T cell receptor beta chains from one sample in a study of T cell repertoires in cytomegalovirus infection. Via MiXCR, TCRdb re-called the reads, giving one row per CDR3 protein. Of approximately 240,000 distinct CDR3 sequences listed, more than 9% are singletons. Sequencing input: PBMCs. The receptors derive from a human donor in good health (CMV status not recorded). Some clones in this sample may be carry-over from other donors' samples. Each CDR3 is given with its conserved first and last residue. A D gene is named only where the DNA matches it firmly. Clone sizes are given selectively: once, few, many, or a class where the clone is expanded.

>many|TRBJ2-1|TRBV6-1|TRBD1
TGTGCCAGCAGTGGGACAGGGCGGATAATAAACTCCTACAATGAGCAGTTCTTC
CASSGTGRIINSYNEQFF
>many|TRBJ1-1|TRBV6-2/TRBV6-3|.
TGTGCCAGCAGTCCTACGACCCGGAGGGGCACTGAAGCTTTCTTT
CASSPTTRRGTEAFF
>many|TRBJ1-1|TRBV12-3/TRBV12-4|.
TGTGCCAGCAGTTTGGGGGGGGCCAGTGAAGCTTTCTTT
CASSLGGASEAFF
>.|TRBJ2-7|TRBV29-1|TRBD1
TGCAGCGTTGCTTACAGGGGGCAAGGCGAGCAGTACTTC
CSVAYRGQGEQYF
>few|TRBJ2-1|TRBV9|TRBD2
TGTGCCAGCAGCGTAGCTCCTAGCGGGAGCCGGGGAGACAATGAGCAGTTCTTC
CASSVAPSGSRGDNEQFF
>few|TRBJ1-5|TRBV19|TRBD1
TGTGCCAGTAGTTCCCAGGGGGCGCAGAGAAATCAGCCCCAGCATTTT
CASSSQGAQRNQPQHF
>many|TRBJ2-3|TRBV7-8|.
TGTGCCAGCAGCTTACAGGATACGCAGTATTTT
CASSLQDTQYF
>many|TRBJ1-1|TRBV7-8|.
TGTGCCAGCAGCTTAGTCGACGGGACTCTGAACACTGAAGCTTTCTTT
CASSLVDGTLNTEAFF
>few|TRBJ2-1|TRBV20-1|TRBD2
TGCAGTGCTAGAGCCATCACTAGCGGGGGGCCCAACAATGAGCAGTTCTTC
CSARAITSGGPNNEQFF
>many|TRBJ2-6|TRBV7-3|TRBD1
TGTGCCAGCAGCTCGACAGGGCTGGACGGGGCCAACGTCCTGACTTTC
CASSSTGLDGANVLTF
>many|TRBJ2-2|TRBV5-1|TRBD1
TGCGCCAGCCGACAGGGGACGAACACCGGGGAGCTGTTTTTT
CASRQGTNTGELFF